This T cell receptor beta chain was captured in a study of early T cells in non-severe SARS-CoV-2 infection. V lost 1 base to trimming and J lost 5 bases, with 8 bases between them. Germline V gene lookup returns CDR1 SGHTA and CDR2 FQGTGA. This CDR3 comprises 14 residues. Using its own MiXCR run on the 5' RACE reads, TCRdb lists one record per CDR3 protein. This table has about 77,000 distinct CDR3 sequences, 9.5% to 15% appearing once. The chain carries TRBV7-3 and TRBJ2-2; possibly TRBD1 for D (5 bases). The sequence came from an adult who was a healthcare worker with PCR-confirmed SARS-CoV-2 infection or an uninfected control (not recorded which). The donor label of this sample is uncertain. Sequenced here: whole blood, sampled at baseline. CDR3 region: CASSLKGWTGELFF. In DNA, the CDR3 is TGTGCCAGCAGCTTAAAGGGGTGGACCGGGGAGCTGTTTTTT.